One sample yielded the 21 T cell receptor beta chains listed below, sequenced in a study of control samples from healthy donors and cancer patients. Sequencing was performed with immunoSEQ multiplex PCR; in TCRdb, only in-frame clones are kept and a portion is missing. Of about 65,000 clones listed, roughly nine tenths were seen once; the top ten hold 0.95% to 1.5%. Sequenced sample: PBMCs. The source is a woman between 50 and 59 years old with colorectal cancer.

The chain combines TRBV19 with TRBJ2-3; 8 nucleotides agree with TRBD2. In germline, CDR1 is LNHDA, CDR2 SQIVND (reference sequence). J gave up 3 bases and V 3 bases, and 11 bases lay outside the gene matches. This CDR3 has 17 amino acids. The CDR3 bases are TGTGCCAGTAGTATTTGGACTAGCCTTCCGGGGACAGATACGCAGTATTTT. It encodes CASSIWTSLPGTDTQYF.

In its sample, this clone was seen a few times. The chain uses TRBV7-3 and TRBJ2-1; 7 nucleotides agree with TRBD2. This CDR3 has 15 amino acids. Germline values: CDR1 SGHTA, CDR2 FQGTGA. The trim removed 2 bases at V and 9 bases at J, leaving 10 bases unmatched. The CDR3 DNA follows: TGTGCCAGCAGCTTAGAGGGAGGGCCCTCGCGTGAGCAGTTCTTC. Its translation: CASSLEGGPSREQFF.

This clone came up once. As DNA, the CDR3 is TGTGCCAGCTCACCAGGGACTAGCGCCACCGGGGAGCTGTTTTTT. Translating gives CASSPGTSATGELFF. The chain has TRBV18 and TRBJ2-2; 10 positions agree with TRBD2. The CDR3 runs to 15 residues. The germline gives CDR1 KGHSH, CDR2 LQKENI. With V trimmed by 2 bases and J by 4 bases, 1 base remained unmatched. Complete variable domain (other parts from reference TRBV18 and TRBJ2-2): NAGVMQNPRHLVRRRGQEARLRCSPMKGHSHVYWYRQLPEEGLKFMVYLQKENIIDESGMPKERFSAEFPKEGPSILRIQQVVRGDSAAYFCASSPGTSATGELFFGEGSRLTVL.

The chain recombines TRBV6-5 with TRBJ1-3, with unresolved D. This CDR3 comprises 14 residues. V lost 6 bases, J lost 0 bases, and 9 bases lay in between. Germline CDR1 reads MNHEY; CDR2 reads SVGAGI. CDR3 sequence (DNA): TGTGCCAGCAGGTCCGAGATCTCTGGAAACACCATATATTTT. The encoded protein is CASRSEISGNTIYF.

About this clone itself: An end of the junction does not agree with germline; a read error may underlie this. In nucleotides, the CDR3 is TGTGCTAGCAGCTCGGGACAGGGGGGCCACAATGAGCAGTTCTTC. Translating gives CASSSGQGGHNEQFF. The V gene is TRBV7-7, the J gene TRBJ2-1; 11 bases align to TRBD1. The CDR3 covers 15 residues. CDR1 and CDR2 from the germline V gene are SSHAT and FNYEAQ (reference sequence).

The V and J genes are TRBV12-3 or TRBV12-4 and TRBJ1-1; D is undetermined. V lost 1 base to trimming and J lost 7 bases, with 7 bases between them. This CDR3 comprises 12 residues. The CDR3 DNA sequence: TGTGCCAGCAGTTTAGAGGGAATTGAAGCTTTCTTT. Translated, it gives CASSLEGIEAFF.

This sequence joins TRBV9 and TRBJ2-7, with 7 bases aligning to TRBD1. CDR1 and CDR2 (germline): SGDLS, YYNGEE. With 3 bases clipped from V and 4 bases from J, the junction kept 7 bases outside the gene matches. The length of the CDR3 is 14 residues. The DNA for the CDR3 is TGTGCCAGCAGCGGATTGCAGGGGGATTACGAGCAGTACTTC. Encoded protein: CASSGLQGDYEQYF.

The rearrangement links TRBV5-4 to TRBJ1-2; 7 nucleotides align to TRBD1. The germline V gene has CDR1 SGHNT and CDR2 YYREEE (reference sequence). The V and J ends lost 0 bases and 5 bases, in that order; junction bases with no gene match: 4. The CDR3 length is 14 residues. Here the CDR3 reads CASSLAGTEYGYTF. Here the CDR3 DNA reads TGTGCCAGCAGCTTGGCTGGGACAGAGTATGGCTACACCTTC.

The rearrangement links TRBV10-2 to TRBJ1-3; no clear D. The CDR3 totals 13 residues. V was clipped by 5 bases and J by 9 bases, with 14 bases between them. Germline CDR1 WSHSY, CDR2 SAAADI. This chain's CDR3 is CASSIIIWGTIYF. The CDR3 coding sequence is TGCGCCAGCAGTATTATAATTTGGGGCACCATATATTTT.

The chain is built from TRBV5-1 and TRBJ2-2, with TRBD2 matching over 14 bases. The CDR3 contains 17 residues. Germline trimming cut 1 base from V and 6 bases from J; bases unmatched to any gene: 5. Germline V gene sequence: CDR1 SGHRS, CDR2 YFSETQ. This CDR3 reads CASSLIGTSGSSGELFF. The CDR3 DNA reads as TGCGCCAGCAGCTTGATTGGGACTAGCGGGAGTTCCGGGGAGCTGTTTTTT. Full variable domain (remainder filled in from reference TRBV5-1 and TRBJ2-2): KAGVTQTPRYLIKTRGQQVTLSCSPISGHRSVSWYQQTPGQGLQFLFEYFSETQRNKGNFPGRFSGRQFSNSRSEMNVSTLELGDSALYLCASSLIGTSGSSGELFFGEGSRLTVL.

V usage is TRBV6-6 and J usage is TRBJ2-2; TRBD2 aligns across 11 bases. Germline V CDR1 and CDR2: MNHNY, SVGAGI (reference sequence). The CDR3 has 16 amino acids. With 2 bases clipped from V and 6 bases from J, the junction kept 5 bases outside the gene matches. The CDR3 DNA reads as TGTGCCAGCAGTTACCTCCTAGCGGGAGGATCCGGGGAGCTGTTTTTT. Translation: CASSYLLAGGSGELFF.

In this sample, this clone turned up once. The rearrangement joins TRBV12-3 or TRBV12-4 to TRBJ1-2; TRBD1 aligns across 7 bases. The CDR3 consists of 13 residues. Trimming removed 4 bases from V and 4 bases from J; junction bases left unmatched: 3. CDR3 sequence: CASSSGTAYGYTF. The CDR3 nucleotides are TGTGCCAGCAGTTCCGGGACAGCCTATGGCTACACCTTC.

This chain uses TRBV2 with TRBJ1-2, with D possibly being TRBD1 (5 bases). Germline CDR1 reads SNHLY; CDR2 reads FYNNEI. V lost 3 bases to trimming and J lost 8 bases, with 19 bases between them. The CDR3 runs 15 residues. The CDR3 here is CASSDGGKGPGGYTF. The CDR3 DNA reads TGTGCCAGCAGTGATGGGGGGAAAGGACCGGGCGGCTACACCTTC.

In its sample, this clone was seen once. The junction shows a germline mismatch at one end, possibly a read error. This chain links TRBV30 with TRBJ2-5; a weak D match, TRBD1 (6 bases). The CDR3 sequence is 16 residues long. Germline V gives CDR1 GTSNPN, CDR2 SVGIG (reference sequence). The CDR3 loop is CAWSPLPAGDEETQYF. As DNA, the CDR3 is TGTGCCTGGAGTCCCCTTCCCGCAGGGGATGAAGAAACCCAGTACTTC.

The chain carries TRBV19 and TRBJ2-2, with 7 positions matching TRBD1. V lost 0 bases and J lost 4; bases outside the gene matches: 8. The CDR3 loop spans 17 amino acids. Germline V gene sequence: CDR1 LNHDA, CDR2 SQIVND (reference sequence). The CDR3 here is CASSIDLGGGGTGELFF. As DNA, the CDR3 is TGTGCCAGTAGTATAGATCTAGGGGGCGGAGGCACCGGGGAGCTGTTTTTT.

The chain carries TRBV29-1 and TRBJ2-7; D is ambiguous. In germline, CDR1 is SQVTM, CDR2 ANQGSEA. This CDR3 is built from 13 residues. Trimming cost V 3 bases and J 4 bases, with 13 bases left between them. As DNA, the CDR3 is TGCAGCGTTGACGGTCTCCTGGGTTACGAGCAGTACTTC. Its protein is CSVDGLLGYEQYF.

CDR3 protein: CASRGQGRTYGYTF. DNA for the CDR3: TGTGCCAGCAGGGGACAGGGTCGAACGTATGGCTACACCTTC. The chain couples TRBV6-5 to TRBJ1-2; 9 bases fit TRBD1. This CDR3 comprises 14 residues. Germline CDR1 and CDR2: MNHEY and SVGAGI. Unmatched junction bases numbered 7, after V lost 6 bases and J lost 5 bases.

CDR3 DNA: TGTGCCAGTAGTATTGGGACAGGTGATCCAATCACTGAAGCTTTCTTT. It specifies CASSIGTGDPITEAFF. The chain carries TRBV19 and TRBJ1-1, with TRBD1 matching 8 bases. The CDR3 sequence is 16 residues long. Trimming at V came to 3 bases and at J to 4 bases, leaving 10 bases not matched to a gene. Germline V gene lookup returns CDR1 LNHDA and CDR2 SQIVND (reference sequence).

CDR3 sequence (DNA): TGTGCCAGCAAAGGGACATATGATCAGCCCCAGCATTTT. It translates to CASKGTYDQPQHF. This rearrangement joins TRBV6-6 to TRBJ1-5, with D maybe TRBD1 (6 bases). V dropped 7 bases and J dropped 5 bases, with 12 bases sitting between them. Germline CDR1 reads MNHNY; CDR2 reads SVGAGI (reference sequence). There are 13 residues in the CDR3.

The V call is TRBV3-1 (or the pseudogene TRBV3-2), the J call TRBJ2-5; 9 nucleotides line up with TRBD2. V gave up 2 bases and J gave up 5 bases; unmatched junction bases: 6. Germline CDR1 is LGHDT and CDR2 is YNNKEL (reference sequence). The CDR3 runs to 15 residues. In DNA, the CDR3 is TGTGCCAGCAGCCAACTAGAGCGGGAGGACGAGACCCAGTACTTC. Translated, it gives CASSQLEREDETQYF.

The chain links TRBV7-3 to TRBJ2-3; the D gene is possibly TRBD2 (5 bases). The germline V gene has CDR1 SGHTA and CDR2 FQGTGA. The CDR3 has 14 residues. Between the trimmed V and J ends, which lost 3 bases and 1 base, there was a span of 8 bases. In DNA, the CDR3 is TGTGCCAGCAGCTTCGGGCGGGGCACAGATACGCAGTATTTT. Encoded protein: CASSFGRGTDTQYF. The whole variable domain, filled in from reference TRBV7-3 and TRBJ2-3, reads GAGVSQTPSNKVTEKGKYVELRCDPISGHTALYWYRQSLGQGPEFLIYFQGTGAADDSGLPNDRFFAVRPEGSVSTLKIQRTERGDSAVYLCASSFGRGTDTQYFGPGTRLTVL.